Given below is one T cell receptor beta chain in context. The data were obtained in a study of blood T cell repertoires in COVID-19. Study in general: The cDNA or gDNA used as material had been derived from T cells, B-cell-depleted T cells, or PBMCs.

Between the trimmed V and J ends, which lost 9 bases and 7 bases, there was a span of 15 bases. CDR1 is MNHEY and CDR2 is SVGAGI in the germline V gene. The CDR3 extends over 12 amino acids. The table came from immunoSEQ multiplex PCR; TCRdb's copy has only in-frame clones and leaves some out. The sample consists of about 300,000 clones, about nine tenths of them appearing once. The source of this sequence is a woman aged 45-59 years who had been exposed to COVID-19. V gene TRBV6-5 combines with J gene TRBJ1-2; no definite D call. The specimen sequenced was PBMCs or T cells enriched from blood (not recorded which). The CDR3 sequence is CASSPGVSGYTF. CDR3 sequence (DNA): TGTGCCAGTTCCCCTGGAGTTAGTGGCTACACCTTC.